Shown below are 8 T cell receptor beta chains from a single sample sequenced in a study of tissue T cells after allogeneic stem cell transplantation. The method was immunoSEQ multiplex PCR; TCRdb's version includes in-frame clones alone and lacks a portion of them. Among under 750 clones listed, about 80% were seen once. The material was mid-colon tissue, obtained at autopsy. The receptor source for this set is a female patient between 18 and 55 years old with steroid-refractory graft-versus-host disease after an allogeneic stem cell transplant. The graft donor may have contributed some T cells.

The rearrangement joins TRBV5-1 to TRBJ2-7; D may be TRBD2 (6 bases). Trimming took off 4 bases at V and 2 bases at J, with 19 bases between the two ends. Germline-derived CDR1 and CDR2 are SGHRS and YFSETQ. The length of the CDR3 is 16 residues. CDR3: CASSPAVGGAAYEQYF. The CDR3 bases are TGCGCCAGCAGCCCAGCCGTGGGGGGTGCGGCCTACGAGCAGTACTTC.

The chain couples TRBV5-1 to TRBJ2-7; 11 positions match TRBD1. Per the germline V gene, CDR1 is SGHRS and CDR2 is YFSETQ. This CDR3 has 13 amino acids. V lost 4 bases, J lost 7 bases, and 4 bases stayed unmatched. As DNA, the CDR3 is TGCGCCAGCAGCCCGGGGACAGGGGGGGAGCAGTACTTC. It yields the protein CASSPGTGGEQYF.

The V and J genes are TRBV4-1 and TRBJ2-7; the match to TRBD2 covers 11 bases. V lost 0 bases to trimming and J lost 5 bases; unmatched junction nucleotides: 18. The length of the CDR3 is 20 residues. Germline CDR1 MGHRA, CDR2 YSYEKL. CDR3 bases: TGCGCCAGCAGCCAAGATCCTAGCGGGGGGCGTCCCCTTTACTTCAACGAGCAGTACTTC. This encodes CASSQDPSGGRPLYFNEQYF.

The gene calls are TRBV7-9 and TRBJ2-1; possibly TRBD2 for D (5 bases). The CDR3 extends over 14 amino acids. Trimming cost V 5 bases and J 2 bases, with 10 bases left between them. Germline V gene lookup returns CDR1 SEHNR and CDR2 FQNEAQ (reference sequence). CDR3 sequence: CASSHTLAYNEQFF. DNA of the CDR3: TGTGCCAGCAGCCACACACTAGCCTACAATGAGCAGTTCTTC.

This clone was seen only a few times. In DNA form, the CDR3 reads TGTGCCAGTAGTATACGGGGGTATAGCAATCAGCCCCAGCATTTT. Its protein is CASSIRGYSNQPQHF. This chain joins TRBV19 and TRBJ1-5; tentatively, D is TRBD1 (5 bases). Germline values: CDR1 LNHDA, CDR2 SQIVND (reference sequence). The length of the CDR3 is 15 residues. Trimming removed 2 bases from V and 0 bases from J, with 8 bases in between.

The chain combines TRBV6-5 with TRBJ1-2; 9 bases are a match to TRBD1. Germline V gene data show CDR1 as MNHEY and CDR2 as SVGAGI. The CDR3 is 15 residues long. After removal of 6 bases from V and 6 bases from J, the junction contained 11 bases not matched to a gene. CDR3 bases: TGTGCCAGCAGGCCCCGGACAGGGGTTCGTCATGGCTACACCTTC. It yields the protein CASRPRTGVRHGYTF.

The chain uses TRBV10-2 and TRBJ2-3; D remains ambiguous. Between the trimmed V and J ends, which lost 2 bases and 11 bases, there was a span of 17 bases. The CDR3 covers 14 residues. The germline V gene encodes CDR1 WSHSY and CDR2 SAAADI. The CDR3, as DNA: TGCGCCAGCAGTGAGCCCGCCGTACCGGTCGGGCAGTATTTT. It yields the protein CASSEPAVPVGQYF.

This rearrangement joins TRBV12-3 or TRBV12-4 to TRBJ2-1; TRBD1 is a possible D gene (5 bases). Trimming removed 6 bases at V and 2 bases at J, with 8 bases between. The CDR3 runs 13 residues. The CDR3 nucleotides are TGTGCCAGCAGGGGGCACCCCTACAATGAGCAGTTCTTC. This translates into CASRGHPYNEQFF.